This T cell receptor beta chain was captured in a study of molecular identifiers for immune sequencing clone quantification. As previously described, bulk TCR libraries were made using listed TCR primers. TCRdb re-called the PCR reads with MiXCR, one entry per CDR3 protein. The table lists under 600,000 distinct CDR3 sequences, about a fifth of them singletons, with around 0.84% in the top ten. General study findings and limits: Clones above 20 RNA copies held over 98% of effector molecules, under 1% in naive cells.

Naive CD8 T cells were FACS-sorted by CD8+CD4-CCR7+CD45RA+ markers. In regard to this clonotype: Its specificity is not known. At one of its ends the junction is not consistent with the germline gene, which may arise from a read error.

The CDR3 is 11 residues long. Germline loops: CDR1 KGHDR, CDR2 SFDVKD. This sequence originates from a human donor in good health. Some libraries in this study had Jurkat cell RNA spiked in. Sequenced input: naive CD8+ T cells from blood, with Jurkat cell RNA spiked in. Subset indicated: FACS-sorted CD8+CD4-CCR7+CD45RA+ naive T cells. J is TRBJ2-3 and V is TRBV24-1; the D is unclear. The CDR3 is CATGDPDTQYF. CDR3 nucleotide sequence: TGTGCCACCGGTGATCCAGATACGCAGTATTTT.